This TCR beta chain was identified in a study of STAT5B mutations in CD4+ large granular lymphocyte leukemia. About this clone: Its antigen is currently unknown.

This CDR3 has 15 amino acids. CDR1 and CDR2 from the germline V gene are MGHRA and YSYEKL. Trimming stripped 6 bases from V and 0 bases from J, with 14 bases between. Findings and caveats of the study: Data were not HLA-matched across samples.

Here immunoSEQ multiplex PCR was the method, and the copy in TCRdb shows in-frame clones only, minus some. The sample holds roughly 30,000 clones, around 85% seen once. This sequence originates from a human donor in good health. The chain joins TRBV4-1 to TRBJ1-1, with a possible D match to TRBD1 (5 bases). Sequenced: CD4+ T cells from blood buffy coats. The CDR3 sequence: CASRPTLGVNTEAFF. The CDR3 DNA is TGCGCCAGCAGACCGACCCTGGGGGTGAACACTGAAGCTTTCTTT.